This T cell receptor (beta chain) is drawn from a study of T-cell memory formation after mild COVID-19. The CDR3 contains 14 residues. The V and J ends lost 8 bases and 6 bases, in that order; junction bases with no gene match: 10. Per the germline V gene, CDR1 is SNHLY and CDR2 is FYNNEI. Study-level points and caveats: Cross-reactive memory seemingly joined, as some responding clones were found in pre-infection memory.

One entry per CDR3 protein, called by TCRdb with MiXCR from the 5' RACE reads. In the table there are fewer than 550,000 distinct CDR3 sequences, over 15% of which are singletons. This clonotype appeared a few times. Its target is unknown. This chain connects TRBV2 to TRBJ2-1; 7 bases map to TRBD2. Sequencing was carried out using PBMCs or a T cell subset sorted from them (not recorded which). The sequence derives from an adult woman who had mild COVID-19 (a few samples of this study predate the infection). Cell type and time point are not known. The CDR3 coding sequence is TGTGCCAGCGGGAGACTAGCTGCTGTCAATGAGCAGTTCTTC. This encodes CASGRLAAVNEQFF.